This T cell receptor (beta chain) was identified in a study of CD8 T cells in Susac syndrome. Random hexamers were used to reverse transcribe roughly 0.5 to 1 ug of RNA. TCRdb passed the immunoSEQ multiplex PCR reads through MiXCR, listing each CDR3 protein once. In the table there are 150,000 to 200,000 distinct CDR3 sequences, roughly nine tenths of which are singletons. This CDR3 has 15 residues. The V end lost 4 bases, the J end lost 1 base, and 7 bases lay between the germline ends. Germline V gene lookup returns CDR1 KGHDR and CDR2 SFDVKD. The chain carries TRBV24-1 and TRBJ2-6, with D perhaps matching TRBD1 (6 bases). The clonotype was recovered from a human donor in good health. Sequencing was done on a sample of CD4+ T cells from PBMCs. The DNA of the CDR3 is TGTGCCACCAGTGAGCAGGGGTCTGGGGCCAACGTCCTGACTTTC. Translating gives CATSEQGSGANVLTF.